The 4 T cell receptor beta chains given below trace back to one sample, sequenced in a study of long-term antiretroviral therapy in people with HIV. Investigators performed immunoSEQ version v3.0 at survey level. Generated by immunoSEQ multiplex PCR, the TCRdb table keeps only in-frame clones and is missing some. The data contain approximately 20,000 clones, 60% to 80% of them seen just once; the ten biggest clones take up more than 10%. The source was unsorted PBMCs, collected 1.7 to 1.8 years before starting antiretroviral therapy. The receptors derive from a woman in her thirties or forties with HIV.

The chain carries TRBV2 and TRBJ2-5, with D unclear. CDR3 length: 14 residues. Trimming took off 7 bases at V and 3 bases at J, with 15 bases between the two ends. The germline V gene has CDR1 SNHLY and CDR2 FYNNEI. DNA for the CDR3: TGTGCCAGCACCCTGAAAAGGGCAGAAGAGACCCAGTACTTC. Its protein is CASTLKRAEETQYF.

The chain links TRBV30 to TRBJ1-1; D gene ambiguous. This CDR3 region has 13 residues. V was pared by 3 bases and J by 2 bases, with 10 bases between. Germline loops: CDR1 GTSNPN, CDR2 SVGIG (reference sequence). CDR3 protein: CAWSQQPNTEAFF. For the CDR3, the DNA is TGTGCCTGGAGCCAGCAGCCTAACACTGAAGCTTTCTTT.

This chain uses TRBV27 with TRBJ2-7; D uncertain. Per the germline V gene, CDR1 is MNHEY and CDR2 is SMNVEV (reference sequence). The CDR3 is 11 residues long. V lost 4 bases and J lost 7, with 8 bases in between. The CDR3 loop is CASSSGWEQYF. CDR3 sequence (DNA): TGTGCCAGCAGTTCCGGCTGGGAGCAGTACTTC.

The V gene is TRBV19, the J gene TRBJ2-2; 7 bases are shared with TRBD1. CDR1 and CDR2 (germline): LNHDA, SQIVND (reference sequence). The CDR3 covers 16 residues. The trim removed 6 bases at V and 1 base at J, leaving 8 bases unmatched. The chain's CDR3 is CASSPQQGMNTGELFF. The CDR3 DNA reads TGTGCCAGTAGCCCCCAACAGGGGATGAACACCGGGGAGCTGTTTTTT.